Listed below are T cell receptor beta chains from one sample, sequenced in a study of blood T cell repertoires in COVID-19. Produced via immunoSEQ multiplex PCR; TCRdb's table is partial and in-frame only. The sample shows more than 300,000 clones, approximately 92% of them seen only once. The sample taken for sequencing was PBMCs or T cells enriched from blood (not recorded which). The receptors were sampled from a woman in her twenties or thirties who had recovered from COVID-19. CDR3s include the opening cysteine and the closing phenylalanine or tryptophan. D genes are given only for firm matches. Only some rows state a clone size, as once, few, many or a class for expanded clones.

j_gene: TRBJ2-5; abundance: .; v_gene: TRBV11-2; d_gene: .; CDR3nt: TGTGCCAGCAGCTTAGAGGGCCTCTGGGAGACCCAGTACTTC; CDR3aa: CASSLEGLWETQYF
j_gene: TRBJ1-2; abundance: .; v_gene: TRBV7-2; d_gene: .; CDR3nt: TGTGCCAGCAGCGCCTACAGGGATGGCTACACCTTC; CDR3aa: CASSAYRDGYTF
j_gene: TRBJ1-1; abundance: .; v_gene: TRBV6-5; d_gene: .; CDR3nt: TGTGCCAGCAGTTATATGGGGAAGCGGGGCACTGAAGCTTTCTTT; CDR3aa: CASSYMGKRGTEAFF
j_gene: TRBJ1-2; abundance: .; v_gene: TRBV28; d_gene: TRBD1; CDR3nt: TGTGCCAGCAGTCCCACTCGACAGGGCGGCTATGGCTACACCTTC; CDR3aa: CASSPTRQGGYGYTF
j_gene: TRBJ1-1; abundance: .; v_gene: TRBV4-2; d_gene: .; CDR3nt: TGTGCCAGCAGCCAAGAGGGACAGAACACTGAAGCTTTCTTT; CDR3aa: CASSQEGQNTEAFF
j_gene: TRBJ2-5; abundance: .; v_gene: TRBV2; d_gene: .; CDR3nt: TGTGCCAGCACGACCGGGGGGACCCAGTACTTC; CDR3aa: CASTTGGTQYF
j_gene: TRBJ2-6; abundance: .; v_gene: TRBV28; d_gene: .; CDR3nt: TGTGCCATCAATTCCGGGGGAAGCTCTGGGGCCAACGTCCTGACTTTC; CDR3aa: CAINSGGSSGANVLTF
j_gene: TRBJ2-3; abundance: .; v_gene: TRBV19; d_gene: .; CDR3nt: TGTGCCAGTAGTATTCGGAGGGGTGGCACAGATACGCAGTATTTT; CDR3aa: CASSIRRGGTDTQYF
j_gene: TRBJ2-7; abundance: .; v_gene: TRBV6-2/TRBV6-3; d_gene: .; CDR3nt: TGTGCCAGCAGTCCGCAGACAGGAAGATACGAGCAGTACTTC; CDR3aa: CASSPQTGRYEQYF
j_gene: TRBJ2-5; abundance: .; v_gene: TRBV10-3; d_gene: TRBD2; CDR3nt: TGTGCCATCAGTGAGAAAGAAGAACTAGCGGGAGACGAGACCCAGTACTTC; CDR3aa: CAISEKEELAGDETQYF
j_gene: TRBJ1-4; abundance: .; v_gene: TRBV7-2; d_gene: .; CDR3nt: TGTGCCAGCGCCCAAGACTTAAATGAAAAACTGTTTTTT; CDR3aa: CASAQDLNEKLFF
j_gene: TRBJ2-2; abundance: .; v_gene: TRBV5-1; d_gene: TRBD1; CDR3nt: TGCGCCAGCAGTGGGACAGTGGACACCGGGGAGCTGTTTTTT; CDR3aa: CASSGTVDTGELFF
j_gene: TRBJ2-1; abundance: .; v_gene: TRBV9; d_gene: .; CDR3nt: TGTGCCAGCAGCGTAGTTGCAGGGTACAATGAGCAGTTCTTC; CDR3aa: CASSVVAGYNEQFF
j_gene: TRBJ1-4; abundance: .; v_gene: TRBV28; d_gene: TRBD1; CDR3nt: TGTGCCAGCAGAAATATCAACCAACTGGACAGGGGGCACTTGGGAACTAATGAAAAACTGTTTTTT; CDR3aa: CASRNINQLDRGHLGTNEKLFF
j_gene: TRBJ2-3; abundance: .; v_gene: TRBV9; d_gene: TRBD2; CDR3nt: TGTGCCAGCAAGACTAGCGGCACAGATACGCAGTATTTT; CDR3aa: CASKTSGTDTQYF
j_gene: TRBJ2-7; abundance: .; v_gene: TRBV5-4; d_gene: .; CDR3nt: TGTGCCAGCAGCTTGGCCCCTCGGGAGAGCTCCTACGAGCAGTACTTC; CDR3aa: CASSLAPRESSYEQYF
j_gene: TRBJ1-1; abundance: few; v_gene: TRBV3-1/TRBV3-2; d_gene: TRBD1; CDR3nt: TGTGCCAGCAGCCCTCCTGACAGGGGCGCTGAAGCTTTCTTT; CDR3aa: CASSPPDRGAEAFF
j_gene: TRBJ1-1; abundance: once; v_gene: TRBV27; d_gene: TRBD1; CDR3nt: TGTGCCAGCAGATACAGGGGAAGCATGTCTGAAGCTTTCTTT; CDR3aa: CASRYRGSMSEAFF
j_gene: TRBJ2-7; abundance: few; v_gene: TRBV9; d_gene: .; CDR3nt: TGTGCCAGCAGCGAATACCCCGGGGAGGTCTACGAGCAGTACTTC; CDR3aa: CASSEYPGEVYEQYF
j_gene: TRBJ2-5; abundance: .; v_gene: TRBV6-2/TRBV6-3; d_gene: TRBD2; CDR3nt: TGTGCCAGCAGTGACGAGGCCGGGACTAGCGGGGATTCGGGGACCCAGTACTTC; CDR3aa: CASSDEAGTSGDSGTQYF
j_gene: TRBJ2-3; abundance: .; v_gene: TRBV5-1; d_gene: TRBD1; CDR3nt: TGCGCCAGCAGCTTGACCCCGGGACAGGGGGCGCGGGATACGCAGTATTTT; CDR3aa: CASSLTPGQGARDTQYF
j_gene: TRBJ2-7; abundance: .; v_gene: TRBV7-2; d_gene: .; CDR3nt: TGTGCCAGCTCTTGGGGCGCGGTATACGAGCAGTACTTC; CDR3aa: CASSWGAVYEQYF